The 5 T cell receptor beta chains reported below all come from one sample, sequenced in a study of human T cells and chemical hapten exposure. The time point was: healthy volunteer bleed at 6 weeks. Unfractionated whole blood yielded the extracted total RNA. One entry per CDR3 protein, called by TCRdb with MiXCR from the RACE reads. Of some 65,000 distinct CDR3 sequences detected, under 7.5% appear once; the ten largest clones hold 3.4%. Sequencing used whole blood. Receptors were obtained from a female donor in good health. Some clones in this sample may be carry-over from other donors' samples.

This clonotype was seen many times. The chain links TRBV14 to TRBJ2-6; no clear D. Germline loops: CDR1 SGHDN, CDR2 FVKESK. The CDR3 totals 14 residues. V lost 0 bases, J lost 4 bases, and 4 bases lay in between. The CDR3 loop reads CASSQENGANVLTF. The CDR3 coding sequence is TGTGCCAGCAGCCAAGAAAACGGGGCCAACGTCCTGACTTTC.

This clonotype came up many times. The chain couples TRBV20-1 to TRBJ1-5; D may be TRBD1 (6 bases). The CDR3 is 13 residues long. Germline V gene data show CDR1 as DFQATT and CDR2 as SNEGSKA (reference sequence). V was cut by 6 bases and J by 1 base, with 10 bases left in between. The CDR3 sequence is CSAQDRSNQPQHF. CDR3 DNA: TGCAGTGCCCAGGACAGAAGCAATCAGCCCCAGCATTTT.

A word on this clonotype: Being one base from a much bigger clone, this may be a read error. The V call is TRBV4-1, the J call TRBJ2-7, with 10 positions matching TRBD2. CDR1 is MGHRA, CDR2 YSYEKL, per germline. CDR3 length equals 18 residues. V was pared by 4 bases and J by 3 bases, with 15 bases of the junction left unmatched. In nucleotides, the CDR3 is TGCGCCAGCAGCCTGGAAGCGGGAGGGCCAAATTGTGTCTACGAGCAGTACTTC. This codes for CASSLEAGGPNCVYEQYF.

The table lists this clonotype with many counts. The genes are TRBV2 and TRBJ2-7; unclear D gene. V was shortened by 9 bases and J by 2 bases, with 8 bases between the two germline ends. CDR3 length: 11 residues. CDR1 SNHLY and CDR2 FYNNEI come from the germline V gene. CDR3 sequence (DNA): TGTGCCAGGCGGTGGCCCTACGAGCAGTACTTC. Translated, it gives CARRWPYEQYF. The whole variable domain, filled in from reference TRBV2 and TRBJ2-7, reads EPEVTQTPSHQVTQMGQEVILRCVPISNHLYFYWYRQILGQKVEFLVSFYNNEISEKSEIFDDQFSVERPDGSNFTLKIRSTKLEDSAMYFCARRWPYEQYFGPGTRLTVT.

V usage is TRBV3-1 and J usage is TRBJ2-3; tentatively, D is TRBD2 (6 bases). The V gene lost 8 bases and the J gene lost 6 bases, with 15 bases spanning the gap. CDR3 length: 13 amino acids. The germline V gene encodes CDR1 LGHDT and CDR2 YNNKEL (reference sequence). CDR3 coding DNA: TGTGCCAGCCCGGGACTCCAGACCGATACGCAGTATTTT. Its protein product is CASPGLQTDTQYF.